Listed below are T cell receptor beta chains from one sample, sequenced in a study of vaccination effects on CD4 cells after COVID-19. This table comes from immunoSEQ multiplex PCR, and its TCRdb copy is limited to in-frame clones, with some not included. The sample consists of about 12,000 clones, about three quarters of them appearing once. Their antigens remain unidentified. The material sequenced was CD4+ T cells from PBMCs cultured with SARS-CoV-2 spike peptides, taken after COVID-19 vaccination. The receptors here all came from a human donor who received a COVID-19 vaccine. CDR3s include the opening cysteine and the closing phenylalanine or tryptophan. D genes are given only for firm matches. Clone size is shown for a subset of rows, as once, few, many or a class of expanded clone.

CDR3nt,CDR3aa,j_gene,d_gene,abundance,v_gene
TGCAGCGCACTAGCGGGGGGGAGTGAGCAGTTCTTC,CSALAGGSEQFF,TRBJ2-1,TRBD2,.,TRBV29-1
TGCAGCGTCCAACCCGGGACAGGGAATCAGCCCCAGCATTTT,CSVQPGTGNQPQHF,TRBJ1-5,TRBD1,.,TRBV29-1
TGTGCTAGTGGTTTGACTAGCGGAATTGTGGTAGATACGCAGTATTTT,CASGLTSGIVVDTQYF,TRBJ2-3,TRBD2,few,TRBV12-5
TGTGCCAGCAGTTCCCCGGGACATGGGACCTACGAGCAGTACTTC,CASSSPGHGTYEQYF,TRBJ2-7,.,.,TRBV6-5
TGTGCCAGCAGTCCGGGACATCTTACCCTCCACTTT,CASSPGHLTLHF,TRBJ1-6,.,.,TRBV3-1/TRBV3-2
TGCGCCAGCAGCTTGGGGGCCGAGAGGGGCTACACCTTC,CASSLGAERGYTF,TRBJ1-2,.,.,TRBV5-1
TGCAGTTCGGGGGACTACACCTTC,CSSGDYTF,TRBJ1-2,.,medium-sized,TRBV20-1
TGTGCCAGCAGCTCCCCAGGAAGTGGCTACACCTTC,CASSSPGSGYTF,TRBJ1-2,.,.,TRBV3-1/TRBV3-2
TGTGCCAGTTCACAACAGGGTTCCTACAATGAGCAGTTCTTC,CASSQQGSYNEQFF,TRBJ2-1,.,once,TRBV2
TGTGCCACCAGTGGGACCTATGGACAGTGGCGTGGCACAGATACGCAGTATTTT,CATSGTYGQWRGTDTQYF,TRBJ2-3,.,once,TRBV24-1
TGTGCCAGTAGACTTTCGACAGGGGGAAGCGAAAAACTGTTTTTT,CASRLSTGGSEKLFF,TRBJ1-4,TRBD1,.,TRBV19